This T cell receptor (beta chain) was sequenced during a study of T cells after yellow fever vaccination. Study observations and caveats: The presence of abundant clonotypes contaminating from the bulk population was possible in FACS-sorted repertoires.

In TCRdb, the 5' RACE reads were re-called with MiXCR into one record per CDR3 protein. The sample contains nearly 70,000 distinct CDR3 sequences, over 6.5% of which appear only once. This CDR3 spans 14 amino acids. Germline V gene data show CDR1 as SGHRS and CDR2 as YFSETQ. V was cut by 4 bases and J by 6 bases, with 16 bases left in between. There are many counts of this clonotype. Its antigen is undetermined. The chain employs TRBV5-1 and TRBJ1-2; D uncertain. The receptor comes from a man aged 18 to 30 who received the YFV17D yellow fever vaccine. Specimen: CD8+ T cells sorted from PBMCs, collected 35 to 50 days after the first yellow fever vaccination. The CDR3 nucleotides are TGCGCCAGCAGCCCCCGAGGTAGGGCCGATGGCTACACCTTC. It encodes CASSPRGRADGYTF.